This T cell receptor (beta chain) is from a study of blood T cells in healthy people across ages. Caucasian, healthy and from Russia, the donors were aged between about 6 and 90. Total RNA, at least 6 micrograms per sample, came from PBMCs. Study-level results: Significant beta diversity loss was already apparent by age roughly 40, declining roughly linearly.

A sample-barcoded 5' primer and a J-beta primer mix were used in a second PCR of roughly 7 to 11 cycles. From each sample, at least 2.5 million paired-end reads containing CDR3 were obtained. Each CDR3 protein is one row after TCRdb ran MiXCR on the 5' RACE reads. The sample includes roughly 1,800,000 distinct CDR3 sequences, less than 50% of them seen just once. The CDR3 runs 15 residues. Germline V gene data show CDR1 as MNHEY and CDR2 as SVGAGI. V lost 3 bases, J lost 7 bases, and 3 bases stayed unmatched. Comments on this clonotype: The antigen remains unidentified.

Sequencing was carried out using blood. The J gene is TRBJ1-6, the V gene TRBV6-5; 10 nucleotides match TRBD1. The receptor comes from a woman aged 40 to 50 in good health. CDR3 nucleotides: TGTGCCAGCAGTTATGGGACAGGGGAGAATTCACCCCTCCACTTT. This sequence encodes CASSYGTGENSPLHF.